The present T cell receptor (beta chain) was sequenced within a study of blood T cell repertoires in COVID-19. Study as a whole: Acute and convalescent COVID-19 samples came from the United States, Italy and Spain.

V was clipped by 7 bases and J by 1 base; unmatched bases: 10. CDR1 and CDR2 (germline): LNHDA, SQIVND (reference sequence). The CDR3 consists of 16 residues. The cohort comprised adults aged about 18 to 90 years residing in around 25 US areas. Symptom resolution, clearance, or two negative PCRs marked donors in Cohort 3 as recovered. Sequencing was performed with immunoSEQ multiplex PCR; in TCRdb, only in-frame clones are kept and a portion is missing. The repertoire includes approximately 500,000 clones, 85% to 90% of them detected once, and around 1.9% sits in the top ten. The sequenced sample consisted of PBMCs or T cells enriched from blood (not recorded which). The J gene is TRBJ1-5, the V gene TRBV19; 7 bases map to TRBD1. The source of this sequence is a woman in her 40s who had recovered from COVID-19. The CDR3 DNA reads TGTGCCAGTAACTTCCCCTCCAGGGGGAGCAATCAGCCCCAGCATTTT. It translates to CASNFPSRGSNQPQHF.